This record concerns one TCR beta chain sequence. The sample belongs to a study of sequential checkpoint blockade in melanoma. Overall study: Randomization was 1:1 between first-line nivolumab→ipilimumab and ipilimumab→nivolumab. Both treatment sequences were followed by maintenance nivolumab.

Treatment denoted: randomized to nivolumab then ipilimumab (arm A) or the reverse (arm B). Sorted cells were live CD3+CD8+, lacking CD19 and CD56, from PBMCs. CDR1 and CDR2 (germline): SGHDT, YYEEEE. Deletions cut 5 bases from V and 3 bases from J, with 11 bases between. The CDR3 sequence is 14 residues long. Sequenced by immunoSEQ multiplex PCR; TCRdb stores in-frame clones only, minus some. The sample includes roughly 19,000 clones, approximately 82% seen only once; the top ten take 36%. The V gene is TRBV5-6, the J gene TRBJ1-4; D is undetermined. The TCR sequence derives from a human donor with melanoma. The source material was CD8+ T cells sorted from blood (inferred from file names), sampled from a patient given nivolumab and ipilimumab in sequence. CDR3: CASSLRHANEKLFF. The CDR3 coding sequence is TGTGCCAGCAGTCTTCGACACGCTAATGAAAAACTGTTTTTT.